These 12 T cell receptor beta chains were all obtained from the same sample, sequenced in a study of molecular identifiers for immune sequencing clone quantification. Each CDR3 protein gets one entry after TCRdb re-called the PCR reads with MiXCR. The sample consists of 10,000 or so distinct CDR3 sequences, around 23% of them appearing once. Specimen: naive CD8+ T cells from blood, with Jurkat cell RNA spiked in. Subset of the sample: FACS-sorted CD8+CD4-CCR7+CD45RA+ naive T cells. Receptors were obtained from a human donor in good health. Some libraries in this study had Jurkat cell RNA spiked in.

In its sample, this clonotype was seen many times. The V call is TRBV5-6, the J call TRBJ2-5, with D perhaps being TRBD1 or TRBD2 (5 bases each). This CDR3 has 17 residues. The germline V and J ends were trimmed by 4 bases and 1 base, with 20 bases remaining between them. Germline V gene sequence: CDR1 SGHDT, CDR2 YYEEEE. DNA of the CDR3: TGTGCCAGCAGCACCGGTGGGACCCCCGGCCCCCAAGAGACCCAGTACTTC. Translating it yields CASSTGGTPGPQETQYF.

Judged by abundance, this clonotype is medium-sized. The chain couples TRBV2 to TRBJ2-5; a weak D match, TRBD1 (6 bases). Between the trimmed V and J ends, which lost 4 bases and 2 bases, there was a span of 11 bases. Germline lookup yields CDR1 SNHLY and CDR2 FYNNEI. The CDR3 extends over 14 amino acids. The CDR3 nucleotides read TGTGCCAGCAGTGGGACAGAGTCACAAGAGACCCAGTACTTC. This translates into CASSGTESQETQYF.

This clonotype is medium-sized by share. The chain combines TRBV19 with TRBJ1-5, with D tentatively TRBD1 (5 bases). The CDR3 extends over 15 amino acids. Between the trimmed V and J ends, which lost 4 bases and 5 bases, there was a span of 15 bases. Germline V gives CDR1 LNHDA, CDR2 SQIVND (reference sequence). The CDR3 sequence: CASSTSGAGHQPQHF. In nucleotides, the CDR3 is TGTGCCAGTAGTACATCCGGGGCAGGGCATCAGCCCCAGCATTTT. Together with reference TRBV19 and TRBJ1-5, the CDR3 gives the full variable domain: DGGITQSPKYLFRKEGQNVTLSCEQNLNHDAMYWYRQDPGQGLRLIYYSQIVNDFQKGDIAEGYSVSREKKESFPLTVTSAQKNPTAFYLCASSTSGAGHQPQHFGDGTRLSIL.

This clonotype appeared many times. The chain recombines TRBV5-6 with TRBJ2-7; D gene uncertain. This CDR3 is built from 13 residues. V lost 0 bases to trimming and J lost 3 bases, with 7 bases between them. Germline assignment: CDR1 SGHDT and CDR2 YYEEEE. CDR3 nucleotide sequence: TGTGCCAGCAGCTTGGGGAGTTACTACGAGCAGTACTTC. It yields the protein CASSLGSYYEQYF. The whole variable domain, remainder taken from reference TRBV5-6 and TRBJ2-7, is DAGVTQSPTHLIKTRGQQVTLRCSPKSGHDTVSWYQQALGQGPQFIFQYYEEEERQRGNFPDRFSGHQFPNYSSELNVNALLLGDSALYLCASSLGSYYEQYFGPGTRLTVT.

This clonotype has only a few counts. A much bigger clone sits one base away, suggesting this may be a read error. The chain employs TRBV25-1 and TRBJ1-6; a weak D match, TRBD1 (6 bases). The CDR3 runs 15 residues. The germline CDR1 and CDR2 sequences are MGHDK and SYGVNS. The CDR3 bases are TGTGCCGGCAGTGACCGGATGGGGGGGCCGTCGGCCCTCCACTTT. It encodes CAGSDRMGGPSALHF.

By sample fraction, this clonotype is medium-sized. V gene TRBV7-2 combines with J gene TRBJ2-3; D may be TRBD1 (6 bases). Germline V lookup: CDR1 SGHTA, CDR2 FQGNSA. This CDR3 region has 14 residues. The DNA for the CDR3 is TGTGCTACAGTGACAGGAACGAACCCAGATACGCAGTATTTT. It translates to CATVTGTNPDTQYF.

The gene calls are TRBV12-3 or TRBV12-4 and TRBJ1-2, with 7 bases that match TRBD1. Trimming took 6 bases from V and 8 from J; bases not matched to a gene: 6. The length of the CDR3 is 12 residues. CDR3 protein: CASRSDREGYTF. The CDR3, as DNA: TGTGCCAGCAGGTCCGACAGGGAGGGCTACACCTTC.

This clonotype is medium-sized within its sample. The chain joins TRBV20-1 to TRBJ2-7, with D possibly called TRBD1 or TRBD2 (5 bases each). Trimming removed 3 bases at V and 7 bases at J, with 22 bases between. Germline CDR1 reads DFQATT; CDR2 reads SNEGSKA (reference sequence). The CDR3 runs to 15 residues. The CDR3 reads CSARAPGQANGEQYF. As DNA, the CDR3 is TGCAGTGCTAGGGCCCCGGGGCAGGCGAATGGGGAGCAGTACTTC.

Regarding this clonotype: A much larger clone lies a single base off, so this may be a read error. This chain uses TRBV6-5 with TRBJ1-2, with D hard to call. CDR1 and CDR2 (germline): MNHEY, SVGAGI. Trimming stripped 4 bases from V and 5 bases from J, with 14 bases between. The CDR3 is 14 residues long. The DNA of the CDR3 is TGTGCCAGCAGTTCATACTGGGAATTATATGGCTACACCTTC. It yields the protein CASSSYWELYGYTF.

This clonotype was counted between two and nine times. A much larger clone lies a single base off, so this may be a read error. The CDR3 protein is CASSSQAGGSDTQYF. The CDR3 coding sequence is TGTGCCAGCAGCTCACAAGCGGGGGGGTCAGATACGCAGTATTTT. V and J are TRBV7-2 and TRBJ2-3; 10 bases fit TRBD2. CDR3 length: 15 amino acids. Looked up from germline, CDR1 is SGHTA and CDR2 is FQGNSA. J was trimmed by 4 bases and V by 4 bases; bases with no gene match: 5.

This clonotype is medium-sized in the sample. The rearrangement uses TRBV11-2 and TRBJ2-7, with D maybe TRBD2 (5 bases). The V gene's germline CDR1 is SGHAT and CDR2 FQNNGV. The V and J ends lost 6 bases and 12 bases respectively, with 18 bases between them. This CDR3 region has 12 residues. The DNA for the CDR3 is TGTGCCAGCAGTCTAGAGGGTGGGAAACGGTACTTC. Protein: CASSLEGGKRYF. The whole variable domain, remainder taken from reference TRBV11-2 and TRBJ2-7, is EAGVAQSPRYKIIEKRQSVAFWCNPISGHATLYWYQQILGQGPKLLIQFQNNGVVDDSQLPKDRFSAERLKGVDSTLKIQPAKLEDSAVYLCASSLEGGKRYFGPGTRLTVT.

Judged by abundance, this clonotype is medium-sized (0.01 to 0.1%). The DNA for the CDR3 is TGCAGCGTTGGGGTCCGTGAGCGGCCCCTCGAGCAGTACTTC. Encoded protein: CSVGVRERPLEQYF. J is TRBJ2-7 and V is TRBV29-1, with D possibly being TRBD2 (5 bases). Trimming took 4 bases from V and 6 from J, leaving 19 bases between them. CDR3 length: 14 amino acids. Germline V gene data show CDR1 as SQVTM and CDR2 as ANQGSEA.